This is a list of T cell receptor beta chains from one sample in a study of cytomegalovirus exposure and HLA in healthy donors. Only in-frame clones appear in the TCRdb table, and some are missing; sequencing was by immunoSEQ multiplex PCR. The table includes around 180,000 clones, around 80% detected once. The sequencing input was PBMCs. These receptors came from a girl aged 2-9 years in good health and CMV-seropositive. Both conserved end residues are part of each CDR3. A D gene is named only where the DNA matches it firmly. The size entry is marked missing in some rows and otherwise reads once, few, many or a size class.

V	size	J	D	DNA	CDR3
TRBV27	-	TRBJ2-7	TRBD1	TGTGCCAGCAGGGCCACAGGGGGAGGCTACGAGCAGTACTTC	CASRATGGGYEQYF
TRBV7-2	once	TRBJ2-5	-	TGTGCCAGCAGCTTAGTAGAGTACCAAGAGACCCAGTACTTC	CASSLVEYQETQYF
TRBV5-6	-	TRBJ2-7	-	TGTGCCAGCACCCTCGTGCCGGGGGCCTACGAGCAGTACTTC	CASTLVPGAYEQYF
TRBV19	-	TRBJ2-7	TRBD1	TGTGCCAGTACTCCACGACAGGGCTCCAACTACGAGCAGTACTTC	CASTPRQGSNYEQYF
TRBV12-5	-	TRBJ2-1	TRBD2	TGTGCTAGTGGTTTGGGGCTAGCGGGTTTATCGGGAGAGGAGTTCTTC	CASGLGLAGLSGEEFF
TRBV5-1	few	TRBJ1-6	-	TGCGCCAGCGGTGACAGAGAGAATTCACCCCTCCACTTT	CASGDRENSPLHF
TRBV25-1	-	TRBJ1-1	TRBD1	TGTGCCAGCAGTGGACAGGGGTATCCCAACACTGAAGCTTTCTTT	CASSGQGYPNTEAFF
TRBV25-1	once	TRBJ1-6	TRBD1	TGTGCCACCCTGGACAGGAATTCACCCCTCCACTTT	CATLDRNSPLHF
TRBV6-5	-	TRBJ2-7	TRBD2	TGTGCCAGCAGTCGGACTAGCGGGAGTCCACAGTACTTC	CASSRTSGSPQYF
TRBV7-3	-	TRBJ1-1	-	TGTGCCAGCAGCTTTAGTGAGGGAACTGAAGCTTTCTTT	CASSFSEGTEAFF